This T cell receptor beta chain is from a study of shared clonotypes between healthy human individuals. For the study at large: Used for every donor were three CD4 naive, three CD4 memory, two CD8 naive and one CD8 memory plate. Study conclusions and caveats: Clonotypes shared by all four sorted-subset donors had higher generation probabilities than non-shared clonotypes. Naive subsets typically showed greater estimated richness than memory subsets.

The assay was run at deep level. TCRdb's table, derived via immunoSEQ multiplex PCR, lists solely in-frame clones and lacks some. The sample contains under 1,900,000 clones, about 98.5% of which appear only once. Notes on this clone: The antigen is unknown.

This clonotype was obtained from a man under 40 in good health. Material: naive CD4+ T cells sorted from blood. The subset was: CD45RA+ positively selected.

CDR3 residues: CASSWAGIDEQYF. The CDR3 DNA follows: TGTGCCAGCAGCTGGGCAGGGATAGACGAGCAGTACTTC. This chain links TRBV7-9 with TRBJ2-7, with TRBD1 as a possible D gene (5 bases). The CDR3 has 13 residues. Germline-derived CDR1 and CDR2 are SEHNR and FQNEAQ (reference sequence). Trimming shortened V by 4 bases and J by 5 bases, and 12 bases separated the two germline ends.